These T cell receptor beta chains were read from a single sample in a study of blood T cell repertoires in COVID-19. Sequencing was performed with immunoSEQ multiplex PCR; in TCRdb, only in-frame clones are kept and a portion is missing. The data hold more than 300,000 clones, with more than 75% observed a single time. The sequencing sample was made of peripheral blood. Receptors were obtained from a woman aged 18-29 years who had recovered from COVID-19. Each CDR3 is given without its conserved first and last residue. D genes are given only for firm matches.

j_call: TRBJ2-3
v_call: TRBV5-5
d_call: NA
cdr3_aa: ASSNRVSTDTQY

j_call: TRBJ2-1
v_call: TRBV30
d_call: NA
cdr3_aa: ASARRADSYNEQF

j_call: TRBJ1-2
v_call: TRBV30
d_call: NA
cdr3_aa: AWSVNTNYGYT

j_call: TRBJ2-2
v_call: TRBV10-3
d_call: TRBD2
cdr3_aa: AIRGTSGIPGTGELF

j_call: TRBJ2-3
v_call: TRBV9
d_call: TRBD2
cdr3_aa: ASSALAGGSTDTQY

j_call: TRBJ1-2
v_call: TRBV5-1
d_call: TRBD1
cdr3_aa: ASSPGQGNYGYT

j_call: TRBJ2-3
v_call: TRBV10-1
d_call: TRBD2
cdr3_aa: ASRGAGGTQY

j_call: TRBJ2-3
v_call: TRBV5-1
d_call: TRBD2
cdr3_aa: ASSPWMPPTSGRAGDTDTQY

j_call: TRBJ2-2
v_call: TRBV28
d_call: TRBD2
cdr3_aa: ASSLLRLARPNTGELF

j_call: TRBJ1-5
v_call: TRBV6-2/TRBV6-3
d_call: NA
cdr3_aa: ASSGPGRARNQPQH

j_call: TRBJ1-2
v_call: TRBV6-5
d_call: TRBD1
cdr3_aa: ASSWTGREGYT

j_call: TRBJ2-1
v_call: TRBV7-9
d_call: TRBD2
cdr3_aa: ASSLPRGLARNEQF

j_call: TRBJ1-4
v_call: TRBV28
d_call: TRBD1
cdr3_aa: ASKQTGGLGNEKLF

j_call: TRBJ1-2
v_call: TRBV4-1
d_call: TRBD1
cdr3_aa: ASSQVTGTGTGGYYGYT

j_call: TRBJ1-2
v_call: TRBV16
d_call: NA
cdr3_aa: ASSQLDSYLGYGYT

j_call: TRBJ2-5
v_call: TRBV25-1
d_call: NA
cdr3_aa: ASSAQYQETQY

j_call: TRBJ2-1
v_call: TRBV7-6
d_call: NA
cdr3_aa: ASSFVPGSTNEQF

j_call: TRBJ1-2
v_call: TRBV19
d_call: TRBD1
cdr3_aa: ASLGTGVYGYT

j_call: TRBJ1-1
v_call: TRBV5-6
d_call: TRBD1
cdr3_aa: ASSLRDRVDTEAF

j_call: TRBJ2-1
v_call: TRBV7-9
d_call: NA
cdr3_aa: ASSPEGAYNEQF

j_call: TRBJ2-1
v_call: TRBV6-5
d_call: TRBD2
cdr3_aa: ASATGTRHNEQF

j_call: TRBJ1-1
v_call: TRBV7-9
d_call: NA
cdr3_aa: ASSSRGAGNTEAF

j_call: TRBJ1-1
v_call: TRBV5-1
d_call: TRBD1
cdr3_aa: ASSTDLGTGNTEAF

j_call: TRBJ2-1
v_call: TRBV29-1
d_call: TRBD1
cdr3_aa: SAWTGDNNEQF

j_call: TRBJ1-5
v_call: TRBV2
d_call: TRBD1
cdr3_aa: ASREGDRGYGQPQH

j_call: TRBJ2-3
v_call: TRBV28
d_call: TRBD2
cdr3_aa: ASRTGTTVTDTQY

j_call: TRBJ2-3
v_call: TRBV29-1
d_call: NA
cdr3_aa: SVKGVSSTDTQY

j_call: TRBJ1-2
v_call: TRBV27
d_call: TRBD1
cdr3_aa: ASSWDRGGYGYT

j_call: TRBJ1-2
v_call: TRBV29-1
d_call: NA
cdr3_aa: SVVTGGNYGYT

j_call: TRBJ1-1
v_call: TRBV4-1
d_call: NA
cdr3_aa: ASSQGRGTEAF

j_call: TRBJ2-5
v_call: TRBV18
d_call: NA
cdr3_aa: ASSPRLQETQY

j_call: TRBJ1-1
v_call: TRBV19
d_call: NA
cdr3_aa: ASSIVGARGTEAF

j_call: TRBJ1-1
v_call: TRBV30
d_call: NA
cdr3_aa: AWSSKEDTEAF

j_call: TRBJ2-3
v_call: TRBV4-3
d_call: NA
cdr3_aa: ASSQEFTQSTDTQY

j_call: TRBJ1-4
v_call: TRBV7-9
d_call: TRBD1
cdr3_aa: ASSADRGGTLREKLF

j_call: TRBJ1-3
v_call: TRBV9
d_call: NA
cdr3_aa: ARGDSGNTIY

j_call: TRBJ1-3
v_call: TRBV7-9
d_call: NA
cdr3_aa: ASSFSRYSGNTIY

j_call: TRBJ1-1
v_call: TRBV7-8
d_call: TRBD1
cdr3_aa: ASSLGPGGPFEAF

j_call: TRBJ1-6
v_call: TRBV28
d_call: TRBD1
cdr3_aa: ASSPTGVSYNSPLH

j_call: TRBJ1-2
v_call: TRBV3-1/TRBV3-2
d_call: NA
cdr3_aa: ASSQAGEGGGYT

j_call: TRBJ1-2
v_call: TRBV28
d_call: TRBD1
cdr3_aa: ASRLQGAYGYT

j_call: TRBJ1-6
v_call: TRBV30
d_call: TRBD1
cdr3_aa: AWSYRDRSPLH

j_call: TRBJ1-2
v_call: TRBV6-5
d_call: NA
cdr3_aa: ASSYDGGLNYGYT